The rows below give T cell receptor beta chains drawn from one sample of a study of shared clonotypes between healthy human individuals. The assay was immunoSEQ multiplex PCR, and TCRdb's table has in-frame clones only and misses some. The table lists about 530,000 clones, about 75% of them singletons. Material for sequencing was PBMCs. The source of these receptors is a woman aged 40 to 50 in good health. Some clones in this sample may be carry-over from other donors' samples. The CDR3 runs from the conserved cysteine through the conserved F or W. The D gene is left open where the match is weak. A row's size may be missing; if present it is once, few, many or a size class.

clone_size j_call d_call v_call cdr3_nt cdr3_aa
- TRBJ1-1 - TRBV7-6 TGTGCCAGCAGCTTAGCCCGAGGAGGTGAAGCTTTCTTT CASSLARGGEAFF
once TRBJ1-1 - TRBV7-9 TGTGCCAGCAGTCCGACAGGAGCGGGCACTGAAGCTTTCTTT CASSPTGAGTEAFF
- TRBJ1-4 TRBD1 TRBV7-2 TGTGCCAGCTCCGCGGTAGGGGGCTATAATGAAAAACTGTTTTTT CASSAVGGYNEKLFF
- TRBJ2-1 TRBD2 TRBV27 TGTGCCAGCAGTTCCCCCGGACTAGCGGGACTCTTCTCCTACAATGAGCAGTTCTTC CASSSPGLAGLFSYNEQFF
once TRBJ2-7 - TRBV7-9 TGTGCCAGCAGCTCGTACGGGGCAGGATCAATTTCCTACGAGCAGTACTTC CASSSYGAGSISYEQYF
- TRBJ2-7 TRBD2 TRBV30 TGTGCCTGGAGTGTAAAGAGGTCTAGCGGGGGTTACGAGCAGTACTTC CAWSVKRSSGGYEQYF
- TRBJ2-3 - TRBV5-1 TGCGCCAGCAGCTTGACAGCGGGTTCTAGCACAGATACGCAGTATTTT CASSLTAGSSTDTQYF
- TRBJ2-3 - TRBV29-1 TGCAGCGCCGAGCCCCCCCTCGGCACAGATACGCAGTATTTT CSAEPPLGTDTQYF
- TRBJ1-1 - TRBV30 TGTGCCTGGAGCCCGACAGAAACTGAAGCTTTCTTT CAWSPTETEAFF
- TRBJ2-1 TRBD2 TRBV28 TGTGCCAGCCGCGAGCGGGAGGGATACAATGAGCAGTTCTTC CASREREGYNEQFF
- TRBJ2-3 TRBD1 TRBV18 TGTGCCAGCTCCTTGTCCCCCGGAAGGACAGGGAACACAGATACGCAGTATTTT CASSLSPGRTGNTDTQYF
once TRBJ2-1 - TRBV7-8 TGTGCCAGCAGCTTACTTGCCGGCTCCTACAATGAGCAGTTCTTC CASSLLAGSYNEQFF
once TRBJ2-1 TRBD2 TRBV18 TGTGCCAGCTCACTGACTAGCGGGACATACAATGAGCAGTTCTTC CASSLTSGTYNEQFF
- TRBJ1-1 - TRBV5-1 TGCGCCAGCAGCCCTGCCAGAATGAACACTGAAGCTTTCTTT CASSPARMNTEAFF
- TRBJ1-4 TRBD1 TRBV7-6 TGTGCCAGCAGCCTCAGACAGGGGGATGAAAAACTGTTTTTT CASSLRQGDEKLFF
- TRBJ1-1 TRBD1 TRBV2 TGTGCCAGCAGTGAAGGGACAGGAGGGAACACTGAAGCTTTCTTT CASSEGTGGNTEAFF
- TRBJ1-1 - TRBV7-3 TGTGCCAGCAGCTTCAGGGTTGGGAACACTGAAGCTTTCTTT CASSFRVGNTEAFF
once TRBJ1-5 - TRBV27 TGTGCCAGCAGTTTATGGGGCGCCAGAGGACAGCCCCAGCATTTT CASSLWGARGQPQHF
once TRBJ2-7 - TRBV6-5 TGTGCCAGCACCTACCAAGCAGGCTACGAGCAGTACTTC CASTYQAGYEQYF
- TRBJ2-7 - TRBV21-1 TGTGCCAGCAGCACCCTCGGGGTCTGCGAGCAGTACTTC CASSTLGVCEQYF
- TRBJ2-1 - TRBV11-2 TGTGCCAGCAGCTTAGTCGGGGGACGCAATGAGCAGTTCTTC CASSLVGGRNEQFF
- TRBJ1-1 TRBD1 TRBV6-5 TGTGCCAGCAGTCTAGGCAGGGGGCCAGACACTGAAGCTTTCTTT CASSLGRGPDTEAFF
- TRBJ2-7 - TRBV4-2 TGTGCCAGCAGCCGCCCCCAAACTAGTTCCTACGAGCAGTACTTC CASSRPQTSSYEQYF
- TRBJ2-5 TRBD2 TRBV5-1 TGCGCCAGCAGCTGGTCGGGACTAGCGGGCCAAGAGACCCAGTACTTC CASSWSGLAGQETQYF
many TRBJ2-2 - TRBV28 TGTGCCAGCAGGCCGAGGGGAGGGGGCGCTTCCGGGGAGCTGTTTTTT CASRPRGGGASGELFF
- TRBJ2-4 - TRBV6-1 TGTGCCAGCAGTGAGAGCAGCGGCATTCAGTACTTC CASSESSGIQYF
- TRBJ2-1 TRBD2 TRBV11-3 TGTGCCAGCAGCTTAGGGGCGGGGGTCAATGAGCAGTTCTTC CASSLGAGVNEQFF
- TRBJ2-3 - TRBV6-4 TGTGCCAGCAGTGACATTCGGGGAGATACGCAGTATTTT CASSDIRGDTQYF
- TRBJ1-2 TRBD1 TRBV6-5 TGTGCCAGCAGTGCTGACAGGGAACATGGCTACACCTTC CASSADREHGYTF
- TRBJ1-1 TRBD1 TRBV5-4 TGTGCCAGCAGCTTGCCTGACAGGGGGGGGGACACTGAAGCTTTCTTT CASSLPDRGGDTEAFF
- TRBJ2-1 - TRBV2 TGTGCCAGCAGGGACTTTATTCGTGAGCAGTTCTTC CASRDFIREQFF
- TRBJ2-3 TRBD2 TRBV7-2 TGTGCCAGCAGCCGCGGACTAGCGGGTTTAGATACGCAGTATTTT CASSRGLAGLDTQYF
- TRBJ2-2 TRBD2 TRBV7-6 TGTGCCAGCAGCACGGGGAGCGGGAACACCGGCGGGGAGCTGTTTTTT CASSTGSGNTGGELFF
- TRBJ2-3 - TRBV19 TGTGCCAGTAGTTATTACTCTAGCACAGATACGCAGTATTTT CASSYYSSTDTQYF
- TRBJ2-2 TRBD1 TRBV5-1 TGCGCCAGCAGCTCTATGACAGGGGGCGGCGGGGAGCTGTTTTTT CASSSMTGGGGELFF
- TRBJ2-7 TRBD2 TRBV7-2 TGTGCCAGCAGCTTAGTGGGACTAGCGGGAGGGGAGTACTTC CASSLVGLAGGEYF
- TRBJ2-1 TRBD2 TRBV19 TGTGCCAGTAGTTCGCTAGCGGGGTACAATGAGCAGTTCTTC CASSSLAGYNEQFF
- TRBJ2-2 TRBD2 TRBV19 TGTGCCAGTAGAAATCAGCGGGGCACCGGGGAGCTGTTTTTT CASRNQRGTGELFF
- TRBJ2-2 TRBD2 TRBV29-1 TGCAGCGTGCGATCGAGCGGGAGTTCCACCGGGGAGCTGTTTTTT CSVRSSGSSTGELFF
- TRBJ2-2 - TRBV7-8 TGTGCCAGCAGCTTAGGGACCGCGACCGGGGAGCTGTTTTTT CASSLGTATGELFF
- TRBJ2-2 - TRBV9 TGTGCCAGCAGCGTGACTGGGGAGGCCGGGGAGCTGTTTTTT CASSVTGEAGELFF
once TRBJ2-7 TRBD1 TRBV19 TGTGCCAGTAGTATAGCAGGACAGGGATACGAGCAGTACTTC CASSIAGQGYEQYF
- TRBJ2-7 - TRBV11-1 TGTGCCAGCAGCTTAGCGATAAGGGGGTACGAGCAGTACTTC CASSLAIRGYEQYF
- TRBJ2-7 - TRBV18 TGTGCCAGCTCACCATATCTTGAGGGGGAGGCCTACGAGCAGTACTTC CASSPYLEGEAYEQYF